This T cell receptor (beta chain) was captured by sequencing in a study of control samples from healthy donors and cancer patients. TCRdb keeps only in-frame clones here, not all; method: immunoSEQ multiplex PCR. The sample has 40,000 to 60,000 clones, about nine tenths seen once. CDR1 and CDR2 from the germline V gene are ENHRY and SYGVKD. This CDR3 spans 14 amino acids. Trimming cost V 6 bases and J 7 bases, with 13 bases left between them. This receptor was taken from a middle-aged man with head and neck cancer. The chain joins TRBV10-3 to TRBJ1-6; no reliable D call. The source material was PBMCs. Written as DNA, the CDR3 is TGTGCCATCAGCCTCGGACTGACCAATTCACCCCTCCACTTT. Amino acids: CAISLGLTNSPLHF.